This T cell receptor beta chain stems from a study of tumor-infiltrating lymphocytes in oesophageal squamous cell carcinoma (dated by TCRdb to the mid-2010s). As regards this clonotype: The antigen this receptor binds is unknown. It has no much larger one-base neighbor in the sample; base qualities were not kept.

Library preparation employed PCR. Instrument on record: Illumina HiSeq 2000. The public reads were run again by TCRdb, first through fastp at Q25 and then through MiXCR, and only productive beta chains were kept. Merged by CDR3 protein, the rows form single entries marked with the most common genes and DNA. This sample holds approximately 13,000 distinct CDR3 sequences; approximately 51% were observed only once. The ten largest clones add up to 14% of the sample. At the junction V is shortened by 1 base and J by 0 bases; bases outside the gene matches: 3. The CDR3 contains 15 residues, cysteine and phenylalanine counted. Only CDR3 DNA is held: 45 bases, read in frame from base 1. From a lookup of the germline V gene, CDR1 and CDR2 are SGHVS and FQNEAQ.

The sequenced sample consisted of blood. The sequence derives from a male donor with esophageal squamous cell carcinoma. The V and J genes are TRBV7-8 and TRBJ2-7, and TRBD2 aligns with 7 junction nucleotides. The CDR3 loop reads CASSLVAGTSYEQYF. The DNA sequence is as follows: TGTGCCAGCAGCTTAGTAGCGGGCACCTCCTACGAGCAGTACTTC. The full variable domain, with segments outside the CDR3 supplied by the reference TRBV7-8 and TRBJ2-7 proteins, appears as GAGVSQSPRYKVAKRGQDVALRCDPISGHVSLFWYQQALGQGPEFLTYFQNEAQLDKSGLPSDRFFAERPEGSVSTLKIQRTQQEDSAVYLCASSLVAGTSYEQYFGPGTRLTVT.